The next 22 T cell receptor beta chains were all read from a single sample in a study of T-cell memory formation after mild COVID-19. MiXCR was run by TCRdb on the 5' RACE reads, yielding one entry per CDR3 protein. There are about 400,000 distinct CDR3 sequences in the sample; about 15% occur only once, and around 21% lies in the top ten. The specimen sequenced was PBMCs or a T cell subset sorted from them (not recorded which). Receptor source: a man in his late teens or twenties who had mild COVID-19 (a few samples of this study predate the infection). Cell type and time point are not known.

The chain carries TRBV6-6 and TRBJ2-3; D could derive from TRBD1 or TRBD2 (5 bases each). Deletions cut 5 bases from V and 6 bases from J, with 15 bases between. This CDR3 is 14 amino acids long. Germline CDR1 and CDR2: MNHNY and SVGAGI (reference sequence). The CDR3 protein is CASSPYSWGDTQYF. CDR3 nucleotides: TGTGCCAGCAGTCCGTACTCCTGGGGGGATACGCAGTATTTT.

This clonotype was picked up a small number of times. The chain has TRBV6-6 and TRBJ2-1; D call uncertain. The CDR3 loop spans 10 amino acids. V was trimmed by 5 bases and J by 8 bases, leaving 4 bases between them. Germline assignment: CDR1 MNHNY and CDR2 SVGAGI (reference sequence). The chain's CDR3 is CASSDYEQFF. The CDR3 coding sequence is TGTGCCAGCAGTGACTATGAGCAGTTCTTC.

V and J are TRBV27 and TRBJ1-1; 8 nucleotides line up with TRBD1. The CDR3 has 12 residues. V gave up 4 bases and J gave up 8 bases; unmatched junction bases: 3. The V gene's germline CDR1 is MNHEY and CDR2 SMNVEV (reference sequence). CDR3 region: CASSSRTGEAFF. The CDR3 nucleotides are TGTGCCAGCAGTTCGAGGACAGGGGAAGCTTTCTTT.

The rearrangement links TRBV7-6 to TRBJ2-7; 10 positions agree with TRBD1. V was pared by 5 bases and J by 3 bases, with 4 bases of the junction left unmatched. The CDR3 sequence is 14 residues long. Germline CDR1 SGHVS, CDR2 FNYEAQ. The CDR3 DNA follows: TGTGCCAGCAGCACCCGGACAGGGGGCTACGAGCAGTACTTC. This sequence encodes CASSTRTGGYEQYF.

This chain connects TRBV5-8 to TRBJ1-5; D unclear. The germline V gene encodes CDR1 SGHTS and CDR2 YDEGEE. This CDR3 contains 16 residues. Between the trimmed V and J ends, which lost 4 bases and 0 bases, there was a span of 14 bases. Here the CDR3 DNA reads TGTGCCAGCAGCCTCGCAGGCAGGATTAGCAATCAGCCCCAGCATTTT. Its translation is CASSLAGRISNQPQHF.

The sample holds many counts of this clonotype. This chain joins TRBV6-5 and TRBJ2-7; tentative D call: TRBD2 (6 bases). The germline gives CDR1 MNHEY, CDR2 SVGAGI. The CDR3 spans 14 residues. The V end was cut by 0 bases, the J end by 0 bases, with 6 bases between. CDR3 amino acids: CASSYSRGSYEQYF. CDR3 coding DNA: TGTGCCAGCAGTTACTCGCGGGGCTCCTACGAGCAGTACTTC.

The chain links TRBV18 to TRBJ1-5, with a weak D call TRBD1 (5 bases). The CDR3 loop spans 15 amino acids. The ends were cut back, 3 bases at V and 7 bases at J, with 16 bases in the middle. Germline lookup yields CDR1 KGHSH and CDR2 LQKENI. The CDR3 DNA sequence: TGTGCCAGCTCACCCACCCAGAGGGGCGGGCAGCCCCAGCATTTT. Amino acids: CASSPTQRGGQPQHF.

This clonotype was picked up a small number of times. The chain links TRBV30 to TRBJ2-3; the match to TRBD2 covers 7 bases. Per the germline V gene, CDR1 is GTSNPN and CDR2 is SVGIG (reference sequence). The V segment lost 2 bases and the J segment 4 bases; nucleotides outside the gene matches: 3. The CDR3 extends over 13 amino acids. CDR3 DNA sequence: TGTGCCTGGAGTATGGGGGGGGCAGATACGCAGTATTTT. This codes for CAWSMGGADTQYF.

The chain combines TRBV12-5 with TRBJ2-3; perhaps TRBD2 as D (5 bases). CDR3 length: 15 amino acids. CDR1 is LGHNT and CDR2 is FRNRAP in the germline V gene. V was clipped by 1 base and J by 0 bases, with 8 bases between them. The CDR3 protein is CASGLGGVSTDTQYF. As DNA, the CDR3 is TGTGCTAGTGGTTTGGGGGGAGTTAGCACAGATACGCAGTATTTT. The whole variable domain, remainder taken from reference TRBV12-5 and TRBJ2-3, is DARVTQTPRHKVTEMGQEVTMRCQPILGHNTVFWYRQTMMQGLELLAYFRNRAPLDDSGMPKDRFSAEMPDATLATLKIQPSEPRDSAVYFCASGLGGVSTDTQYFGPGTRLTVL.

This clonotype was recorded a few times. The chain has TRBV9 and TRBJ2-3; D tentatively fits TRBD1 or TRBD2 (5 bases each). Trimming took 4 bases from V and 6 from J, leaving 18 bases between them. Germline V gene data show CDR1 as SGDLS and CDR2 as YYNGEE. The CDR3 runs 15 residues. The CDR3 here is CASSLTSGTLDTQYF. The CDR3 region has the DNA TGTGCCAGCAGCCTCACTTCCGGGACCCTCGATACGCAGTATTTT.

The CDR3 DNA reads TGTGCCAGCCACAGGGGACCGAACACTGAAGCTTTCTTT. This codes for CASHRGPNTEAFF. V and J are TRBV12-3 or TRBV12-4 and TRBJ1-1; the match to TRBD1 covers 7 bases. The CDR3 consists of 13 residues. V was clipped by 8 bases and J by 1 base; unmatched bases: 4.

This clonotype turned up a few times. The V gene is TRBV12-3 or TRBV12-4, the J gene TRBJ1-6; D ambiguous. This CDR3 has 13 residues. V dropped 8 bases and J dropped 0 bases, with 5 bases sitting between them. This chain's CDR3 is CASCSSYNSPLHF. The DNA of the CDR3 is TGTGCCAGCTGTAGCTCCTATAATTCACCCCTCCACTTT.

This clonotype showed up just a few times. V is TRBV24-1 and J is TRBJ2-3; possible D gene TRBD1, 5 bases. V lost 4 bases to trimming and J lost 6 bases, with 13 bases between them. Germline V gives CDR1 KGHDR, CDR2 SFDVKD. This CDR3 contains 14 residues. As DNA, the CDR3 is TGTGCCACCAGTGACATGGTCCACAGGGATACGCAGTATTTT. Its translation is CATSDMVHRDTQYF.

The rearrangement uses TRBV7-8 and TRBJ2-1, with D possibly being TRBD1 or TRBD2 (6 bases each). V gave up 3 bases and J gave up 7 bases, with 19 bases separating them. Germline V gene sequence: CDR1 SGHVS, CDR2 FQNEAQ. The length of the CDR3 is 16 residues. CDR3 in DNA: TGTGCCAGCAGCTTCCTTGGAGGGGGGCTCCGAAATGAGCAGTTCTTC. Translated, it gives CASSFLGGGLRNEQFF.

The J gene is TRBJ2-2, the V gene TRBV10-1, with D possibly being TRBD1 (5 bases). From germline, CDR1 is WNHNN and CDR2 SYGVQD (reference sequence). The CDR3 is 16 amino acids. V gave up 3 bases and J gave up 4 bases, with 15 bases separating them. Here the CDR3 DNA reads TGCGCCAGCAGTGACTCTAATACAGGTCTCACCGGGGAGCTGTTTTTT. It specifies CASSDSNTGLTGELFF.

This clonotype was detected a few times. The chain uses TRBV12-3 or TRBV12-4 and TRBJ2-5; D perhaps matches TRBD2 (5 bases). V was clipped by 6 bases and J by 3 bases, with 11 bases between them. The CDR3 loop spans 13 amino acids. In DNA form, the CDR3 reads TGTGCCAGCAGCCCCACTAGAAAAGAGACCCAGTACTTC. Translation: CASSPTRKETQYF.

This clonotype was observed at least ten times. The rearrangement joins TRBV18 to TRBJ2-7, with no clear D. The V end lost 3 bases, the J end lost 3 bases, and 15 bases lay between the germline ends. CDR1 and CDR2 (germline): KGHSH, LQKENI. CDR3 length: 15 residues. Here the CDR3 reads CASSPASQLDYEQYF. The CDR3 nucleotides are TGTGCCAGCTCACCGGCCAGTCAATTGGACTACGAGCAGTACTTC.

Only a few counts were recorded for this clonotype. The chain has TRBV27 and TRBJ1-2; the D gene is possibly TRBD1 (6 bases). This CDR3 spans 15 amino acids. Trimming took 6 bases from V and 7 from J, leaving 21 bases between them. CDR1 MNHEY and CDR2 SMNVEV come from the germline V gene (reference sequence). CDR3 region: CASSYIDGQRGGYTF. Here the CDR3 DNA reads TGTGCCAGCAGCTATATCGACGGACAGAGGGGTGGCTACACCTTC.

CDR3 in amino acids: CASSPTEGRGLNTGELFF. For the CDR3, the DNA is TGTGCCAGCAGCCCTACGGAGGGCAGGGGGCTAAACACCGGGGAGCTGTTTTTT. The rearrangement uses TRBV12-3 or TRBV12-4 and TRBJ2-2, with TRBD1 matching over 8 bases. This CDR3 contains 18 residues. Germline trimming cut 6 bases from V and 2 bases from J; bases unmatched to any gene: 14.

Ten or more counts support this clonotype. This chain links TRBV7-9 with TRBJ2-1; 11 positions match TRBD1. Germline assignment: CDR1 SEHNR and CDR2 FQNEAQ (reference sequence). Trimming removed 3 bases from V and 6 bases from J; junction bases left unmatched: 7. CDR3 size: 16 residues. The CDR3 loop reads CASSFPGQGARNEQFF. DNA of the CDR3: TGTGCCAGCAGCTTCCCTGGACAGGGGGCTCGCAATGAGCAGTTCTTC.

V usage is TRBV7-2 and J usage is TRBJ2-7, with TRBD2 identical over 7 bases. V gave up 5 bases and J gave up 2 bases; unmatched junction bases: 3. This CDR3 comprises 13 residues. Germline V gives CDR1 SGHTA, CDR2 FQGNSA. CDR3 sequence: CASSQSGAYEQYV. In DNA, the CDR3 is TGTGCCAGCAGCCAAAGCGGGGCCTACGAGCAGTACGTC.

J is TRBJ1-1 and V is TRBV18, with D hard to call. Looked up from germline, CDR1 is KGHSH and CDR2 is LQKENI. V lost 1 base and J lost 1, with 10 bases in between. The CDR3 runs 15 residues. The CDR3 region is CASSPLTGENTEAFF. The CDR3 DNA sequence: TGTGCCAGCTCACCACTAACTGGGGAGAACACTGAAGCTTTCTTT.